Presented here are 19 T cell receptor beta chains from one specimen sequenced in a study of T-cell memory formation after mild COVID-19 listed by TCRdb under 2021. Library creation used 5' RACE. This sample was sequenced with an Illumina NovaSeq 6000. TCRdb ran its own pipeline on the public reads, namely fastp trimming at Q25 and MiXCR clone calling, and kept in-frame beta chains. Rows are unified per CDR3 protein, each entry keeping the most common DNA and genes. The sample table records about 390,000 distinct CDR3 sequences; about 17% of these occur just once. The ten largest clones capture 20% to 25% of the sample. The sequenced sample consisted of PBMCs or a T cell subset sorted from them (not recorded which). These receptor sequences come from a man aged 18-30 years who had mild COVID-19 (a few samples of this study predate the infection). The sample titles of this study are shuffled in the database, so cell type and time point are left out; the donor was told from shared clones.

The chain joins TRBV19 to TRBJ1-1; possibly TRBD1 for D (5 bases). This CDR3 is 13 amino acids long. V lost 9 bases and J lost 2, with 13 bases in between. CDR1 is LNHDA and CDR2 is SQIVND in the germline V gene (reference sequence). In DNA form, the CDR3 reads TGTGCCAGCCTCCGGGGGGTTAACACTGAAGCTTTCTTT. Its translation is CASLRGVNTEAFF.

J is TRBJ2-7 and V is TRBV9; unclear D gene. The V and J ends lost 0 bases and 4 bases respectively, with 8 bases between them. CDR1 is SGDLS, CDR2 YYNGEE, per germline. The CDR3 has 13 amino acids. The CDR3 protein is CASSVGSAYEQYF. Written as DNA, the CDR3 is TGTGCCAGCAGCGTAGGAAGCGCTTACGAGCAGTACTTC.

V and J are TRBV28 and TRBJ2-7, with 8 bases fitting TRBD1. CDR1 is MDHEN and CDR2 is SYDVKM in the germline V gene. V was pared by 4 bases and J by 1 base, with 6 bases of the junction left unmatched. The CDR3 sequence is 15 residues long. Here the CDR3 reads CASSSPGGRSYEQYV. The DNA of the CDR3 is TGTGCCAGCAGTTCCCCAGGGGGCAGGTCCTACGAGCAGTACGTC.

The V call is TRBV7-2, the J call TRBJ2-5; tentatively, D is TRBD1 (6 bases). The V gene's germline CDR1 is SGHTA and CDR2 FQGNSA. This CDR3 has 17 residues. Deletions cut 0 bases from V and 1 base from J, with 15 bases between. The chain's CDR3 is CASSLADRRISQETQYF. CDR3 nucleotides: TGTGCCAGCAGCTTAGCCGACAGGAGGATAAGCCAAGAGACCCAGTACTTC.

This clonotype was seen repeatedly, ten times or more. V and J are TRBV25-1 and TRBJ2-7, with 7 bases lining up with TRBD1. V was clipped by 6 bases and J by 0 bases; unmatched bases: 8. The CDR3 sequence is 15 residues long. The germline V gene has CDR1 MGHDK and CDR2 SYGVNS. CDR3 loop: CASSPSDRASYEQYF. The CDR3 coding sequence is TGTGCCAGCAGCCCCAGTGACAGGGCCTCCTACGAGCAGTACTTC.

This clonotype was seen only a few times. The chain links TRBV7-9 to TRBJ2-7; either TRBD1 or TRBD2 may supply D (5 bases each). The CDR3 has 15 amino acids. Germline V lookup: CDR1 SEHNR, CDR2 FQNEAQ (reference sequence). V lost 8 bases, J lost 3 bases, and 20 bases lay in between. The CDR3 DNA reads TGTGCCAGCGCCCGGGGCCAGGGCAAAAGCTACGAGCAGTACTTC. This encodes CASARGQGKSYEQYF.

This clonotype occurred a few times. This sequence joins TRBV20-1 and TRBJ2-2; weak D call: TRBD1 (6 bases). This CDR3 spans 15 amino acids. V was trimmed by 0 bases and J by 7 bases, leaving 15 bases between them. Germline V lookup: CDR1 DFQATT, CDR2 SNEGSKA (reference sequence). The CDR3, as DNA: TGCAGTGCTAGAGACTACAGGGCCCGGGGCGGGGAGCTGTTTTTT. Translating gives CSARDYRARGGELFF.

In nucleotides, the CDR3 is TGCGCCAGCAGCCAAGACGGGACGGCGTCTGCCTACGAGCAGTACTTC. It is translated as CASSQDGTASAYEQYF. The chain couples TRBV4-3 to TRBJ2-7; D may be TRBD1 or TRBD2 (5 bases each). This CDR3 comprises 16 residues. V lost 0 bases, J lost 2 bases, and 14 bases lay in between. The germline V gene encodes CDR1 LGHNA and CDR2 YSLEER.

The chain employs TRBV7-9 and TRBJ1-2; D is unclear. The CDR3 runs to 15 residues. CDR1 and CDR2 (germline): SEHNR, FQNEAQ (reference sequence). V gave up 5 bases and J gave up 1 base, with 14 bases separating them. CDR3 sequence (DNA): TGTGCCAGCAGCCCCTGGGAGTCCTATAACTATGGCTACACCTTC. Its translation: CASSPWESYNYGYTF.

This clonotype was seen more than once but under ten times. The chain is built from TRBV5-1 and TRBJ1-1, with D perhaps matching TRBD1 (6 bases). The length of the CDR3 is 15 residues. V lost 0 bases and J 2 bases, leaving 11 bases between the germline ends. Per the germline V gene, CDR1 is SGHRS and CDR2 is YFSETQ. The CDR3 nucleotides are TGCGCCAGCAGCTTGGTGCCAGGGGTAAACACTGAAGCTTTCTTT. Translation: CASSLVPGVNTEAFF.

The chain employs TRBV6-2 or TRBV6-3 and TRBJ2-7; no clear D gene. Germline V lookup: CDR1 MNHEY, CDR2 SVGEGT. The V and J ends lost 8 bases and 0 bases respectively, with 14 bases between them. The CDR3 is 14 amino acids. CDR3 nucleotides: TGTGCCAGCGAGCGCGGCTCCCCCTCCTACGAGCAGTACTTC. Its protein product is CASERGSPSYEQYF.

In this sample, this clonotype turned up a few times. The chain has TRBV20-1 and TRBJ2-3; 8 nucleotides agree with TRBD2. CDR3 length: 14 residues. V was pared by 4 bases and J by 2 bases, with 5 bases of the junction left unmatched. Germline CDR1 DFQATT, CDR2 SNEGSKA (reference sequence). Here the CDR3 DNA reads TGCAGTGCTACTGGACTAGCCTCCACAGATACGCAGTATTTT. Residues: CSATGLASTDTQYF.

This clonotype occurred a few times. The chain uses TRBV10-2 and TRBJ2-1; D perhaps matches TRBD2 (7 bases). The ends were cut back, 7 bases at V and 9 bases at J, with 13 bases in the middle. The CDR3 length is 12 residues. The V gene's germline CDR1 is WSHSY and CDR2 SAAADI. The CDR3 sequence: CASTEGGFEQFF. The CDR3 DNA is TGCGCCAGCACCGAGGGGGGGTTTGAGCAGTTCTTC.

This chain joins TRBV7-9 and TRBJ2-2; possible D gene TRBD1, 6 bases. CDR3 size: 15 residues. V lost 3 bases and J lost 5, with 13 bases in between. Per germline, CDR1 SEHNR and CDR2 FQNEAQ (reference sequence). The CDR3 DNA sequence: TGTGCCAGCAGCTTCGGGACAATTAAAACCGGGGAGCTGTTTTTT. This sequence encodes CASSFGTIKTGELFF.

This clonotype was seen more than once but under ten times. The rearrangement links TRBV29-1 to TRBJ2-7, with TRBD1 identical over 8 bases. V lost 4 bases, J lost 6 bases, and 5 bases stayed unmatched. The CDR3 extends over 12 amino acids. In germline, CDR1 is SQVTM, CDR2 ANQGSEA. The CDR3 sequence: CSVVKTGVEQYF. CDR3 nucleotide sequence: TGCAGCGTTGTTAAGACAGGGGTCGAGCAGTACTTC.

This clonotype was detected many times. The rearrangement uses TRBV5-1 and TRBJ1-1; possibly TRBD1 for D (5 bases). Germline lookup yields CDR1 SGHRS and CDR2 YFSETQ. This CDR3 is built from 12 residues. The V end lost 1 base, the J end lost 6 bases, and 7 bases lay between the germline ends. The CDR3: CASSLTGSEAFF. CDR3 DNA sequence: TGCGCCAGCAGCTTGACAGGTTCTGAAGCTTTCTTT.

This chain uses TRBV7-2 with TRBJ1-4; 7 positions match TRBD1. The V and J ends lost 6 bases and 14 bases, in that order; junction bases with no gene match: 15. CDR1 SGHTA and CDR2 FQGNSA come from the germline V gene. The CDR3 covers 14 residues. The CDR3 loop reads CASSGDSLASRLFF. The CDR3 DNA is TGTGCCAGCAGTGGGGACAGCCTAGCCTCTAGGCTGTTTTTT.

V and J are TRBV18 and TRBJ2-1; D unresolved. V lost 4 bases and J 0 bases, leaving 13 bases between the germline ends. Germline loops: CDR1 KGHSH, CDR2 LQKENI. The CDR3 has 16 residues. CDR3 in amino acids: CASSLMWLSSYNEQFF. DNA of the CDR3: TGTGCCAGCTCACTAATGTGGTTGAGCTCCTACAATGAGCAGTTCTTC.

CDR3 sequence: CASSYRSLEAFF. The CDR3 nucleotides are TGTGCCAGCAGCTACAGAAGCCTTGAAGCTTTCTTT. This chain connects TRBV7-9 to TRBJ1-1; D gene uncertain. Trimming left V 4 bases short and J 7 bases short, with 10 bases between. The germline V gene has CDR1 SEHNR and CDR2 FQNEAQ (reference sequence). The CDR3 is 12 residues long.